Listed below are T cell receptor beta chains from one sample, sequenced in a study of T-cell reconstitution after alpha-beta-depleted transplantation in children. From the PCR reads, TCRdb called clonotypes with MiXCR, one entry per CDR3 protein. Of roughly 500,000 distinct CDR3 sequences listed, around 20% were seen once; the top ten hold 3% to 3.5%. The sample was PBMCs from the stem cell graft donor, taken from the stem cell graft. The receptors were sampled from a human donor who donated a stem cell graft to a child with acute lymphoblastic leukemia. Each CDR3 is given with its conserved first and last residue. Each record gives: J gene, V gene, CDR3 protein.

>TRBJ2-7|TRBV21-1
CASSPAGREVHYEQYF
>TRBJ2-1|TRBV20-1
CCWGSYNEQFF
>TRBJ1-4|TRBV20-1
CSASTGITEKLFF
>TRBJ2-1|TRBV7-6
CASSQQGSSYNEQFF
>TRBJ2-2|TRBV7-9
CASSLMVGELFF
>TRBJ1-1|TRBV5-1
CASSFSTGGKYTEAFF
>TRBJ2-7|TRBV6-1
CASSELGGHEQYF
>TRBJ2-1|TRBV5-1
CASSFAEGGPNEQFF
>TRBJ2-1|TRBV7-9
CASSLSAGNEQFF
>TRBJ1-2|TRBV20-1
CSAPMDGNYGYTF
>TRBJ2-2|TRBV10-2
CASSAVAELFF
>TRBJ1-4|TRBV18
CASSPGRENEKLFF
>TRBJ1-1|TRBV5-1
CASKTGVTHDTEAFF
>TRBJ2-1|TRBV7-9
CASSLALGDLSYNEQFF
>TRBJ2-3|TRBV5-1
CASSLAGGTATQYF
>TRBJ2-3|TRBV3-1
CASSQEYGSNKGPDTQYF
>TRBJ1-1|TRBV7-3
CASSHTVRGTEAFF
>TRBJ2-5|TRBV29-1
CSVEEGQETQYF
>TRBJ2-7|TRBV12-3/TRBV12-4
CASSWTSGPYEQYF
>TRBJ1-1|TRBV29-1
CSVGQGINTEAFF